A selection of T cell receptor beta chains follows, all from one sample in a study of T-cell memory formation after mild COVID-19. TCRdb called the 5' RACE reads again in MiXCR, with one record for every CDR3 protein. Of 350,000 to 500,000 distinct CDR3 sequences in the sample, roughly 17% were seen once. The sequenced sample consisted of PBMCs or a T cell subset sorted from them (not recorded which). These receptors came from a man aged 18 to 29 who had mild COVID-19 (a few samples of this study predate the infection). Cell type and time point are not known. Each CDR3 is given with its conserved first and last residue. The order of the fields is V gene, D gene, CDR3 length, clone size, J gene, CDR3 protein, CDR3 DNA. The D gene is left open where the match is weak. Size values are once, few and many counts, or a class for expanded clones, and some rows have none.

TRBV30	TRBD2	17	NA	TRBJ2-3	CAWGGAGGFISTDTQYF	TGTGCCTGGGGGGGAGCGGGGGGCTTTATTAGCACAGATACGCAGTATTTT
TRBV20-1	TRBD1	14	NA	TRBJ1-1	CSAHRDSLDTEAFF	TGCAGTGCTCATCGGGACAGCTTAGACACTGAAGCTTTCTTT
TRBV5-5	NA	14	few	TRBJ2-2	CASSLETGFGELFF	TGTGCCAGCAGCTTAGAGACGGGCTTCGGGGAGCTGTTTTTT
TRBV5-1	TRBD2	16	NA	TRBJ2-4	CASRAGGRAVENIQYF	TGCGCCAGCAGAGCGGGGGGGAGAGCAGTCGAAAACATTCAGTACTTC
TRBV5-1	NA	17	few	TRBJ1-3	CASSFFGGPSSGNTIYF	TGCGCCAGCAGCTTCTTCGGGGGGCCCAGCTCTGGAAACACCATATATTTT
TRBV4-2	TRBD2	16	many	TRBJ2-3	CASSQEGLAGTDTQYF	TGTGCCAGCAGCCAAGAGGGACTAGCGGGCACAGATACGCAGTATTTT
TRBV4-1	TRBD2	14	few	TRBJ2-1	CASSPKASGGEQFF	TGCGCCAGCAGCCCGAAGGCTAGCGGGGGTGAGCAGTTCTTC
TRBV5-1	NA	12	NA	TRBJ1-4	CASGWNREKLFF	TGCGCCAGCGGGTGGAATCGGGAAAAACTGTTTTTT
TRBV6-4	NA	13	NA	TRBJ2-1	CASSDPYSNEQFF	TGTGCCAGCAGTGACCCCTATTCCAATGAGCAGTTCTTC
TRBV5-4	NA	13	NA	TRBJ2-7	CASSLGLWKEQYF	TGTGCCAGCAGCTTGGGACTGTGGAAGGAGCAGTACTTC
TRBV4-1	NA	15	NA	TRBJ1-5	CASSQRGASNQPQHF	TGCGCCAGCAGCCAACGGGGGGCGAGCAATCAGCCCCAGCATTTT
TRBV5-1	TRBD1	18	many	TRBJ2-6	CASSRWTGVHEGANVLTF	TGCGCCAGCAGCCGCTGGACAGGGGTCCACGAAGGGGCCAACGTCCTGACTTTC
TRBV12-3/TRBV12-4	TRBD2	17	few	TRBJ2-5	CASSFPLAGAYQETQYF	TGTGCCAGCAGTTTTCCCCTAGCGGGGGCCTACCAAGAGACCCAGTACTTC
TRBV12-3/TRBV12-4	NA	12	NA	TRBJ2-7	CASSLLRGEQYF	TGTGCCAGCAGTTTACTTCGGGGCGAGCAGTACTTC
TRBV5-1	NA	16	NA	TRBJ2-6	CASSLAEASGANVLTF	TGCGCCAGCAGCTTGGCCGAGGCCTCTGGGGCCAACGTCCTGACTTTC
TRBV14	TRBD1	17	few	TRBJ2-1	CASSPAGWDRVHNEQFF	TGTGCCAGCAGCCCCGCAGGGTGGGACAGGGTCCACAATGAGCAGTTCTTC
TRBV20-1	NA	13	NA	TRBJ1-5	CSATDRYGQPQHF	TGCAGTGCAACCGACAGGTACGGTCAGCCCCAGCATTTT
TRBV9	NA	13	few	TRBJ1-6	CASSVGDNSPLHF	TGTGCCAGCAGCGTGGGGGATAATTCACCCCTCCACTTT